The source of this T cell receptor (beta chain) is a study of shared clonotypes between healthy human individuals. Background on the study: The study drew on two women and three men aged 18 to 49 as donors. Broader study findings: Among four donors, around 5% of naive CD4 clonotypes were found in common.

Sequencing used immunoSEQ multiplex PCR; TCRdb keeps in-frame clones, though not all of them. The sample holds approximately 1,500,000 clones, around 98% seen once. Of note for this clone: Its antigen is undetermined.

With V trimmed by 6 bases and J by 4 bases, 3 bases remained unmatched. Germline assignment: CDR1 KGHSH and CDR2 LQKENI. CDR3 length: 13 residues. The TCR sequence derives from a young man in good health. The sample comprised naive CD4+ T cells sorted from blood. As for subset: CD45RA+ positively selected. V gene TRBV18 combines with J gene TRBJ2-1; 7 nucleotides match TRBD2. The chain's CDR3 is CASSSSGYNEQFF. The CDR3 nucleotides read TGTGCCAGCTCCTCTAGCGGTTACAATGAGCAGTTCTTC.